These 18 T cell receptor beta chains were sequenced from one sample in a study of T cells in Graves' hyperthyroidism and ophthalmopathy. The source material, RNA transcripts, was used to amplify TCR beta CDR3 regions. Initially, a first-round RT-PCR of the TCR CDR3 employed the HTBI primer set. TCRdb reanalysed the multiplex PCR reads using MiXCR and keeps one entry per CDR3 protein. Among approximately 640,000 distinct CDR3 sequences listed, around 15% were seen once. Input material: blood. Receptors were obtained from a woman aged 25-40 years with Graves' hyperthyroidism.

This clonotype was observed a few times. A much larger clone is a single base away; this may be a read error. The chain combines TRBV28 with TRBJ2-7; 14 nucleotides match TRBD2. V trimming: 8 bases; J trimming: 6 bases; junction bases outside the gene matches: 3. Per the germline V gene, CDR1 is MDHEN and CDR2 is SYDVKM. The CDR3 is made up of 13 amino acids. The CDR3 nucleotides read TGTGCCAGCGGGGGACTAGCGGGAGCCGAGCAGTACTTC. Encoded protein: CASGGLAGAEQYF.

This clonotype was seen ten or more times. The V call is TRBV6-1, the J call TRBJ1-5, with D possibly being TRBD1 (5 bases). The CDR3 is 17 amino acids. Trimming stripped 0 bases from V and 4 bases from J, with 16 bases between. Germline V gene lookup returns CDR1 MNHNS and CDR2 SASEGT. The CDR3 reads CASSEALWGGRNQPQHF. The CDR3 DNA follows: TGTGCCAGCAGTGAAGCGCTTTGGGGGGGTAGAAATCAGCCCCAGCATTTT.

The table lists this clonotype with many counts. J is TRBJ1-2 and V is TRBV5-1, with a weak D call TRBD1 (6 bases). Germline CDR1 and CDR2: SGHRS and YFSETQ. The CDR3 extends over 13 amino acids. With 5 bases removed from V and 8 bases from J, the gap between germline ends came to 16 bases. CDR3 in amino acids: CASRLTGSYGYTF. The CDR3 DNA sequence: TGCGCCAGCAGACTGACAGGTTCTTACGGCTACACCTTC.

This clonotype has a count of ten or more. The chain employs TRBV28 and TRBJ2-1, with 13 nucleotides matching TRBD2. Trimming removed 3 bases from V and 6 bases from J; junction bases left unmatched: 11. The CDR3 is 18 residues long. Germline-derived CDR1 and CDR2 are MDHEN and SYDVKM. The CDR3 DNA reads as TGTGCCAGCAGTTTGAAGGTGATGACTAGCGGGAGGTTCAATGAGCAGTTCTTC. Translated, it gives CASSLKVMTSGRFNEQFF. The variable domain in full, with the rest retrieved from reference TRBV28 and TRBJ2-1, is DVKVTQSSRYLVKRTGEKVFLECVQDMDHENMFWYRQDPGLGLRLIYFSYDVKMKEKGDIPEGYSVSREKKERFSLILESASTNQTSMYLCASSLKVMTSGRFNEQFFGPGTRLTVL.

This clonotype was detected many times. V is TRBV12-3 or TRBV12-4 and J is TRBJ2-1; 8 bases are a match to TRBD1. Losses at the gene ends were 2 bases for V and 2 bases for J; bases not matched to a gene: 2. The CDR3 consists of 15 residues. CDR3: CASSLYRGTYNEQFF. The CDR3 DNA reads as TGTGCCAGCAGTTTATACAGGGGGACCTACAATGAGCAGTTCTTC.

Many counts were recorded for this clonotype. The CDR3 spells CASTTPTSGETQYF. DNA for the CDR3: TGTGCCAGCACTACCCCTACTTCGGGAGAGACCCAGTACTTC. V gene TRBV11-3 combines with J gene TRBJ2-5; no reliable D call. This CDR3 has 14 residues. Trimming took 7 bases from V and 4 from J, leaving 16 bases between them. CDR1 is SGHNT, CDR2 YENEEA, per germline.

There are a few counts of this clonotype. The V gene is TRBV24-1, the J gene TRBJ1-2; D may be TRBD1 (5 bases). Trimming left V 6 bases short and J 8 bases short, with 15 bases between. CDR3 size: 13 residues. CDR1 KGHDR and CDR2 SFDVKD come from the germline V gene. The CDR3 reads CATSPGGSLGYTF. CDR3 DNA: TGTGCCACCAGTCCTGGGGGTAGCTTGGGCTACACCTTC.

J is TRBJ2-3 and V is TRBV5-6; D remains unclear. Trimming pared 0 bases from V and 6 bases from J, leaving 17 bases between. Germline-derived CDR1 and CDR2 are SGHDT and YYEEEE. The CDR3 has 16 amino acids. The CDR3 spells CASSLGDSLESDTQYF. The CDR3 DNA reads as TGTGCCAGCAGCTTGGGCGACTCCCTGGAGAGCGATACGCAGTATTTT.

This clonotype has only a few counts. The J gene is TRBJ2-1, the V gene TRBV19; D call uncertain. V was clipped by 3 bases and J by 7 bases, with 10 bases between them. CDR3 length: 13 amino acids. Germline assignment: CDR1 LNHDA and CDR2 SQIVND (reference sequence). CDR3 nucleotides: TGTGCCAGTAGTATGTCTACCTCTAATGAGCAGTTCTTC. Protein: CASSMSTSNEQFF. Full variable domain (remainder filled in from reference TRBV19 and TRBJ2-1): DGGITQSPKYLFRKEGQNVTLSCEQNLNHDAMYWYRQDPGQGLRLIYYSQIVNDFQKGDIAEGYSVSREKKESFPLTVTSAQKNPTAFYLCASSMSTSNEQFFGPGTRLTVL.

This clonotype was seen repeatedly, ten times or more. CDR3 sequence reads: CASSGASGRASNEQFF. The CDR3 DNA reads TGTGCCAGCAGCGGGGCCAGCGGGAGGGCCTCGAATGAGCAGTTCTTC. The V gene is TRBV7-2, the J gene TRBJ2-1; 10 positions agree with TRBD2. CDR3 length: 16 residues. The germline V gene has CDR1 SGHTA and CDR2 FQGNSA. Unmatched junction bases numbered 11, after V lost 5 bases and J lost 7 bases. The complete variable domain, with remaining parts taken from reference TRBV7-2 and TRBJ2-1, reads GAGVSQSPSNKVTEKGKDVELRCDPISGHTALYWYRQSLGQGLEFLIYFQGNSAPDKSGLPSDRFSAERTGGSVSTLTIQRTQQEDSAVYLCASSGASGRASNEQFFGPGTRLTVL.

The V and J genes are TRBV20-1 and TRBJ1-1, with D perhaps matching TRBD1 (6 bases). Trimming shortened V by 0 bases and J by 11 bases, and 16 bases separated the two germline ends. CDR1 and CDR2 from the germline V gene are DFQATT and SNEGSKA (reference sequence). The CDR3 sequence is 13 residues long. CDR3 DNA: TGCAGTGCTAGAGAGTACAGGGACCGTTCGGCTTTCTTT. Residues: CSAREYRDRSAFF.

There are a few counts of this clonotype. A clone one base away is much larger, so this may be a read error. This sequence joins TRBV7-2 and TRBJ2-3, with D hard to call. Trimming took 8 bases from V and 0 from J, leaving 9 bases between them. Germline V gene lookup returns CDR1 SGHTA and CDR2 FQGNSA. The CDR3 is made up of 13 amino acids. The CDR3 sequence: CASGHPSTDTQYF. The CDR3 DNA follows: TGTGCCAGCGGCCATCCGAGCACAGATACGCAGTATTTT. Looking up the rest from reference TRBV7-2 and TRBJ2-3 gives the full variable domain: GAGVSQSPSNKVTEKGKDVELRCDPISGHTALYWYRQSLGQGLEFLIYFQGNSAPDKSGLPSDRFSAERTGGSVSTLTIQRTQQEDSAVYLCASGHPSTDTQYFGPGTRLTVL.

The CDR3 DNA follows: TGCAGCGTCGGTAGGACTGGGAGGGAACCGTACGAGCAGTACTTC. This gives the protein CSVGRTGREPYEQYF. The chain couples TRBV29-1 to TRBJ2-7; 7 bases align to TRBD2. Germline loops: CDR1 SQVTM, CDR2 ANQGSEA. J was trimmed by 4 bases and V by 6 bases; bases with no gene match: 15. The CDR3 has 15 amino acids.

This clonotype turned up a few times. This chain links TRBV5-1 with TRBJ1-4; 7 nucleotides agree with TRBD1. The CDR3 consists of 14 residues. Trimming removed 4 bases from V and 4 bases from J; junction bases left unmatched: 4. Germline lookup yields CDR1 SGHRS and CDR2 YFSETQ. CDR3 DNA: TGCGCCAGCAGCCCGACAGGGAGTAATGAAAAACTGTTTTTT. Translation: CASSPTGSNEKLFF.

This clonotype has ten or more counts. The chain carries TRBV11-2 and TRBJ2-3, with 8 bases lining up with TRBD2. CDR3 length equals 15 residues. Germline V gene lookup returns CDR1 SGHAT and CDR2 FQNNGV. J gave up 4 bases and V 0 bases, and 3 bases lay outside the gene matches. The CDR3 nucleotides read TGTGCCAGCAGCTTAGAGGCGGGAGGATCAGATACGCAGTATTTT. Protein product: CASSLEAGGSDTQYF.

This clonotype came up a few times. This sequence joins TRBV6-1 and TRBJ1-3; 7 nucleotides align to TRBD1. CDR1 is MNHNS and CDR2 is SASEGT in the germline V gene. Trimming took 5 bases from V and 7 from J; bases not matched to a gene: 11. This CDR3 has 15 residues. The CDR3 region has the DNA TGTGCCAGCAGTTCCCGCAAGGACAGGCGGAACACCATATATTTT. This sequence encodes CASSSRKDRRNTIYF.

This clonotype has ten or more counts. The CDR3 coding sequence is TGTGCCAGCAGCCTCACAGGGGAGATAGAGACCCAGTACTTC. It yields the protein CASSLTGEIETQYF. The chain links TRBV11-2 to TRBJ2-5, with 7 bases matching TRBD1. J was trimmed by 4 bases and V by 5 bases; bases with no gene match: 7. The germline V gene has CDR1 SGHAT and CDR2 FQNNGV. CDR3 length equals 14 residues. The entire variable domain, with the rest obtained from reference TRBV11-2 and TRBJ2-5, is as follows: EAGVAQSPRYKIIEKRQSVAFWCNPISGHATLYWYQQILGQGPKLLIQFQNNGVVDDSQLPKDRFSAERLKGVDSTLKIQPAKLEDSAVYLCASSLTGEIETQYFGPGTRLLVL.

In its sample, this clonotype was seen a few times. This sequence joins TRBV6-2 or TRBV6-3 and TRBJ1-1; TRBD1 matches at 8 bases. V lost 2 bases to trimming and J lost 1 base; unmatched junction nucleotides: 9. Germline loops: CDR1 MNHEY, CDR2 SVGEGT. The CDR3 is 17 amino acids. CDR3 loop: CASSYGDRLGKNTEAFF. CDR3 nucleotides: TGTGCCAGCAGTTACGGGGACAGGCTCGGGAAGAACACTGAAGCTTTCTTT.